The clone carrying this TCR beta chain was observed a handful of times. Whenever a sample was processed, at least 6 million PBMCs were isolated. Samples each yielded at least 5.5 micrograms of total RNA. The sample comes from a study of blood T cells in healthy people across ages. Combining a sample-barcoded 5' primer with a J-beta primer mix, a second PCR ran for about 7 to 11 cycles. TCRdb itself ran the 5' RACE reads through MiXCR, one entry per CDR3 protein. The sample has roughly 1.5 million distinct CDR3 sequences, 35% to 45% seen once. The germline CDR1 and CDR2 sequences are SQVTM and ANQGSEA. Trimming pared 2 bases from V and 0 bases from J, leaving 10 bases between. The CDR3 is made up of 14 amino acids.

The TCR sequence derives from a woman aged 18-29 years in good health. The J gene is TRBJ1-1, the V gene TRBV29-1; no reliable D call. What was sequenced was blood. This CDR3 reads CSVERQTMNTEAFF. Here the CDR3 DNA reads TGCAGCGTTGAACGGCAGACAATGAACACTGAAGCTTTCTTT. The full variable domain, its missing parts supplied by reference TRBV29-1 and TRBJ1-1, is SAVISQKPSRDICQRGTSLTIQCQVDSQVTMMFWYRQQPGQSLTLIATANQGSEATYESGFVIDKFPISRPNLTFSTLTVSNMSPEDSSIYLCSVERQTMNTEAFFGQGTRLTVV.